This is a list of T cell receptor beta chains from one sample in a study of shared clonotypes between healthy human individuals. Repertoires were generated with immunoSEQ multiplex PCR, while TCRdb's copy carries only in-frame clones and drops some. The sample contains approximately 2.5 million clones, about 92% of which appear only once. The sample taken for sequencing was naive CD4+ T cells sorted from blood. The receptors originated from a young man in good health. CDR3s include the opening cysteine and the closing phenylalanine or tryptophan.

j_call v_call cdr3_aa
TRBJ2-2 TRBV5-1 CASSPGQLANTGELFF
TRBJ2-5 TRBV30 CAWLGGRGKYQETQYF
TRBJ2-7 TRBV6-6 CASSKGTSGLYEQYF
TRBJ2-6 TRBV11-2 CASSLGTAGANVLTF
TRBJ2-1 TRBV7-2 CASSLEGLDNEQFF
TRBJ2-7 TRBV7-2 CASSLGGGSANYEQYF
TRBJ1-6 TRBV6-5 CASSYSTPDNSPLHF
TRBJ2-7 TRBV27 CASSQGASGGKYEQYF
TRBJ1-1 TRBV6-5 CASSYSRRTLNTEAFF
TRBJ2-7 TRBV7-2 CASSSDRSYEQYF
TRBJ1-1 TRBV5-6 CASTLGLDTEAFF
TRBJ2-7 TRBV2 CASSEVHSYEQYF
TRBJ1-2 TRBV30 CAWGVSRGYGYTF
TRBJ1-1 TRBV6-5 CASRHLTGDTEAFF
TRBJ1-1 TRBV18 CASSPPDRANTEAFF
TRBJ2-1 TRBV7-2 CASSLDSPRDEQFF
TRBJ2-1 TRBV10-3 CAISRGDHEQFF
TRBJ2-1 TRBV23-1 CASRIGTGTKNEQFF
TRBJ2-1 TRBV5-1 CASSTGQSIRNEQFF
TRBJ2-2 TRBV2 CASSVGGGLNTGELFF
TRBJ1-5 TRBV19 CASTLGQTYQPQHF
TRBJ1-3 TRBV11-2 CASSATGLAGNTIYF
TRBJ2-3 TRBV6-7 CASSYSGQMNTDTQYF
TRBJ1-3 TRBV5-1 CASRPQTGTAGNTIYF
TRBJ1-1 TRBV28 CASSHRTAAEAFF
TRBJ1-2 TRBV18 CASSQDRGDGYTF
TRBJ1-4 TRBV19 CASSTWTGANEKLFF
TRBJ2-7 TRBV19 CASSTGTGSMSAKYF
TRBJ1-2 TRBV30 CAWTRTFSYGYTF
TRBJ2-1 TRBV29-1 CSVSSGNNEQFF
TRBJ1-3 TRBV6-6 CASRPSGGNTIYF
TRBJ2-3 TRBV2 CASSEGLSTDTQYF
TRBJ2-5 TRBV2 CASSEDQETQYF
TRBJ2-7 TRBV7-2 CASSLGGSQAYEQYF
TRBJ1-4 TRBV5-1 CASSGDATTNEKLFF
TRBJ2-1 TRBV4-3 CASSPLGLPPGHEQFF
TRBJ2-1 TRBV5-1 CASSRDTYNEQFF